The 25 T cell receptor beta chains presented below share a single source sample, sequenced in a study of blood T cells in healthy people across ages. Then a second PCR, running roughly 7 to 11 cycles, was carried out with a sample-barcoded 5' primer and a J-beta primer mix. TCRdb passed the 5' RACE reads through MiXCR, listing each CDR3 protein once. The data show around 580,000 distinct CDR3 sequences, under 55% seen once. The source material was blood. These receptor sequences come from a man aged 80 or over in good health.

The V gene is TRBV6-6, the J gene TRBJ1-3, with a weak D call TRBD1 (6 bases). This CDR3 has 15 residues. V lost 10 bases, J lost 2 bases, and 18 bases lay in between. Germline lookup yields CDR1 MNHNY and CDR2 SVGAGI (reference sequence). The CDR3 nucleotides read TGTGCCACCAAACCACAGGGAGTGGCTGGAAACACCATATATTTT. It specifies CATKPQGVAGNTIYF.

With respect to this clonotype: A read error is possible here, since a much larger clone lies one base away. The genes are TRBV6-5 and TRBJ1-2; 11 bases fit TRBD1. The germline gives CDR1 MNHEY, CDR2 SVGAGI. V shed 5 bases, J shed 3 bases, and the junction held 5 bases outside the gene matches. This CDR3 contains 15 residues. CDR3 in DNA: TGTGCCAGCAGTGCAGGGACAGGGGGATACTATGGCTACACCTTC. The encoded protein is CASSAGTGGYYGYTF.

As for this clonotype: A much larger clone sits a single nucleotide away, making a read error possible. The chain uses TRBV7-2 and TRBJ2-1; D is perhaps TRBD2 (6 bases). The CDR3 spans 15 residues. Trimming stripped 1 base from V and 10 bases from J, with 17 bases between. Germline CDR1 is SGHTA and CDR2 is FQGNSA. The CDR3 DNA reads as TGTGCCAGCAGCTTAGTGGGACTCAACTCCTACGAGCAGTTCTTC. Residues: CASSLVGLNSYEQFF. Full variable domain (remainder filled in from reference TRBV7-2 and TRBJ2-1): GAGVSQSPSNKVTEKGKDVELRCDPISGHTALYWYRQSLGQGLEFLIYFQGNSAPDKSGLPSDRFSAERTGGSVSTLTIQRTQQEDSAVYLCASSLVGLNSYEQFFGPGTRLTVL.

The chain couples TRBV4-3 to TRBJ2-2; possible D gene TRBD1, 5 bases. The CDR3 sequence is 14 residues long. Trimming shortened V by 4 bases and J by 4 bases, and 10 bases separated the two germline ends. Germline V CDR1 and CDR2: LGHNA, YSLEER. The CDR3, as DNA: TGCGCCAGCAGCCTGAACCAGGGCACCGGGGAGCTGTTTTTT. Encoded protein: CASSLNQGTGELFF.

The chain links TRBV29-1 to TRBJ2-2; maybe TRBD1 (5 bases). The CDR3 consists of 13 residues. Looked up from germline, CDR1 is SQVTM and CDR2 is ANQGSEA. Trimming took off 5 bases at V and 3 bases at J, with 10 bases between the two ends. The CDR3 DNA follows: TGCAGCGTTACCGCCAGGGACACCGGGGAGCTGTTTTTT. Translation gives CSVTARDTGELFF.

The chain carries TRBV7-9 and TRBJ1-1; maybe TRBD1 (6 bases). V shed 4 bases and J shed 0 bases, with 9 bases lying between them. The CDR3 has 14 residues. Germline V lookup: CDR1 SEHNR, CDR2 FQNEAQ (reference sequence). CDR3 amino acids: CASSWGHVNTEAFF. DNA for the CDR3: TGTGCCAGCAGCTGGGGACACGTGAACACTGAAGCTTTCTTT.

J is TRBJ2-3 and V is TRBV11-1; D call uncertain. Germline-derived CDR1 and CDR2 are SGHAT and FQDESV (reference sequence). This CDR3 has 15 amino acids. The germline V and J ends were trimmed by 5 bases and 5 bases, with 17 bases remaining between them. In DNA form, the CDR3 reads TGTGCCAGCAGCCCCCGACCGAACTTAGGAGATACGCAGTATTTT. As protein: CASSPRPNLGDTQYF. Variable domain in full (rest from reference TRBV11-1 and TRBJ2-3): EAEVAQSPRYKITEKSQAVAFWCDPISGHATLYWYRQILGQGPELLVQFQDESVVDDSQLPKDRFSAERLKGVDSTLKIQPAELGDSAMYLCASSPRPNLGDTQYFGPGTRLTVL.

The gene calls are TRBV7-2 and TRBJ2-7, with D uncertain. In germline, CDR1 is SGHTA, CDR2 FQGNSA. This CDR3 has 15 amino acids. The V end was cut by 5 bases, the J end by 5 bases, with 19 bases between. The CDR3 reads CASSPRVQKADEQYF. The DNA of the CDR3 is TGTGCCAGCAGCCCTCGGGTCCAAAAAGCCGACGAGCAGTACTTC.

In this sample, this clonotype turned up a few times. The genes are TRBV30 and TRBJ2-3; D call uncertain. The ends were cut back, 2 bases at V and 5 bases at J, with 11 bases in the middle. The CDR3 totals 13 residues. Germline-derived CDR1 and CDR2 are GTSNPN and SVGIG (reference sequence). CDR3 in amino acids: CAWSWGNRDTQYF. The CDR3, as DNA: TGTGCCTGGAGTTGGGGAAATAGAGATACGCAGTATTTT.

The sample holds many counts of this clonotype. The genes are TRBV10-3 and TRBJ2-7, with D possibly TRBD1 on 5 matching bases. The V end lost 7 bases, the J end lost 5 bases, and 9 bases lay between the germline ends. Germline CDR1 reads ENHRY; CDR2 reads SYGVKD. This CDR3 region has 11 residues. This CDR3 is CAIKKGDEQYF. The CDR3, as DNA: TGTGCCATCAAAAAAGGGGACGAGCAGTACTTC.

The chain is built from TRBV5-1 and TRBJ2-5, with TRBD2 matching 11 bases. The CDR3 runs 14 residues. V trimming: 6 bases; J trimming: 3 bases; junction bases outside the gene matches: 4. CDR1 SGHRS and CDR2 YFSETQ come from the germline V gene. DNA of the CDR3: TGCGCCAGCAAACTAGCGGGGGTCGAAGAGACCCAGTACTTC. Translated: CASKLAGVEETQYF.

This clonotype has a handful of counts. The chain uses TRBV7-9 and TRBJ2-1, with D possibly matching TRBD1 (5 bases). Trimming removed 0 bases from V and 6 bases from J, with 6 bases in between. Germline loops: CDR1 SEHNR, CDR2 FQNEAQ (reference sequence). The CDR3 extends over 13 amino acids. The CDR3 DNA follows: TGTGCCAGCAGCTTAGCGCAGGGCAATGAGCAGTTCTTC. This codes for CASSLAQGNEQFF.

This clonotype was detected ten times or more. Written as DNA, the CDR3 is TGTGCCAGCAGTTACTCGGCGCGGGGGGGCGGAAATGAGCAGTTCTTC. Amino acids: CASSYSARGGGNEQFF. The V and J genes are TRBV6-6 and TRBJ2-1; 9 bases fit TRBD2. V lost 0 bases, J lost 7 bases, and 7 bases stayed unmatched. Germline V lookup: CDR1 MNHNY, CDR2 SVGAGI (reference sequence). CDR3 length: 16 amino acids.

J is TRBJ2-1 and V is TRBV6-2 or TRBV6-3, with D maybe TRBD2 (5 bases). CDR3 length equals 12 residues. Germline V gives CDR1 MNHEY, CDR2 SVGEGT. Deletions cut 5 bases from V and 9 bases from J, with 11 bases between. The CDR3 DNA reads as TGTGCCAGCAGTAATACTAGATCTGAGCAGTTCTTC. The encoded protein is CASSNTRSEQFF.

The chain recombines TRBV5-1 with TRBJ1-5, with TRBD1 matching over 8 bases. J was trimmed by 4 bases and V by 4 bases; bases with no gene match: 7. CDR3 size: 15 residues. Germline V gene lookup returns CDR1 SGHRS and CDR2 YFSETQ. CDR3 sequence (DNA): TGCGCCAGCAGCCCGGGGGACAGGCCGAATCAGCCCCAGCATTTT. Residues: CASSPGDRPNQPQHF.

This chain links TRBV2 with TRBJ1-2; D is undetermined. The germline V gene has CDR1 SNHLY and CDR2 FYNNEI. V was clipped by 2 bases and J by 4 bases, with 20 bases between them. The CDR3 is 17 amino acids. CDR3 DNA: TGTGCCAGCAGTGAATCGAGGCAGGCCCGCGAAACCTATGGCTACACCTTC. Amino acids: CASSESRQARETYGYTF.

This rearrangement joins TRBV7-2 to TRBJ2-4, with 7 bases that match TRBD2. Near its end, the DNA agrees better with TRBJ2-7, so the J call may be wrong. The CDR3 is 15 amino acids. In germline, CDR1 is SGHTA, CDR2 FQGNSA. This CDR3 reads CASSREAGGSHEQYF. DNA for the CDR3: TGTGCCAGCAGCCGAGAGGCTGGCGGGAGCCACGAGCAGTACTTC.

V and J are TRBV20-1 and TRBJ2-5; TRBD2 agrees at 9 bases. The J call is in doubt because the DNA end fits TRBJ2-7 better. The CDR3 spans 14 residues. Germline V lookup: CDR1 DFQATT, CDR2 SNEGSKA (reference sequence). In DNA form, the CDR3 reads TGCAGTGCTAGTTTGAGGACTAGCGCGGTCGAGCAGTACTTC. Translation gives CSASLRTSAVEQYF.

The rearrangement uses TRBV2 and TRBJ2-1; 8 nucleotides match TRBD2. The junction had 11 bases not matched to a gene; V was cut back by 6 bases and J by 7 bases. This CDR3 comprises 15 residues. Germline V gives CDR1 SNHLY, CDR2 FYNNEI. For the CDR3, the DNA is TGTGCCAGCAGGCATCGAGGGGTAGCGGGGAATGAGCAGTTCTTC. Translation: CASRHRGVAGNEQFF.

This clonotype was counted between two and nine times. The rearrangement joins TRBV20-1 to TRBJ2-2; the D is unclear. The germline gives CDR1 DFQATT, CDR2 SNEGSKA (reference sequence). The CDR3 loop spans 11 amino acids. With 3 bases removed from V and 5 bases from J, the gap between germline ends came to 4 bases. The CDR3 spells CSASRTGELFF. The CDR3 DNA sequence: TGCAGTGCTAGCCGTACCGGGGAGCTGTTTTTT.

The CDR3 loop is CSASGQTYQETQYF. DNA for the CDR3: TGCAGTGCTAGTGGCCAGACGTACCAAGAGACCCAGTACTTC. This rearrangement joins TRBV20-1 to TRBJ2-5; unclear D gene. Germline V lookup: CDR1 DFQATT, CDR2 SNEGSKA (reference sequence). Deletions cut 3 bases from V and 0 bases from J, with 11 bases between. The CDR3 loop spans 14 amino acids.

The V and J genes are TRBV5-4 and TRBJ2-3; the D is unclear. CDR1 and CDR2 from the germline V gene are SGHNT and YYREEE (reference sequence). V dropped 4 bases and J dropped 5 bases, with 17 bases sitting between them. The CDR3 has 15 residues. CDR3 region: CASSATGRQVDTQYF. In DNA form, the CDR3 reads TGTGCCAGCAGCGCCACCGGTAGGCAAGTAGATACGCAGTATTTT. The variable domain in full, with the rest retrieved from reference TRBV5-4 and TRBJ2-3, is ETGVTQSPTHLIKTRGQQVTLRCSSQSGHNTVSWYQQALGQGPQFIFQYYREEENGRGNFPPRFSGLQFPNYSSELNVNALELDDSALYLCASSATGRQVDTQYFGPGTRLTVL.

This clonotype has more than one count but fewer than ten. The CDR3 nucleotides read TGCAGTGCTAGAGATGAGGGGCACGAGCAGTACTTC. It translates to CSARDEGHEQYF. V and J are TRBV20-1 and TRBJ2-7; D may match TRBD1 or TRBD2 (5 bases each). V was trimmed by 0 bases and J by 5 bases, leaving 8 bases between them. Germline CDR1 DFQATT, CDR2 SNEGSKA (reference sequence). The CDR3 length is 12 residues.

This chain joins TRBV3-1 and TRBJ1-2; a weak D match, TRBD1 (6 bases). The CDR3 is 15 amino acids. Trimming took 2 bases from V and 12 from J, leaving 22 bases between them. Germline lookup yields CDR1 LGHDT and CDR2 YNNKEL (reference sequence). CDR3 region: CASSQNRWQGNRHTF. Here the CDR3 DNA reads TGTGCCAGCAGCCAAAACCGGTGGCAGGGGAACCGGCACACCTTC.

The V gene is TRBV4-2, the J gene TRBJ2-1, with 11 bases matching TRBD2. V was pared by 0 bases and J by 0 bases, with 4 bases of the junction left unmatched. The CDR3 extends over 18 amino acids. The germline CDR1 and CDR2 sequences are LGHNA and YNFKEQ. The CDR3 spells CASSQELAGVSSYNEQFF. The CDR3 nucleotides read TGTGCCAGCAGCCAAGAACTAGCGGGAGTTAGCTCCTACAATGAGCAGTTCTTC.